The 25 T cell receptor beta chains reported below all come from one sample, sequenced in a study of T cell clonality in common variable immunodeficiency. Overall study results and limits: In common variable immunodeficiency, TCR beta chains reportedly carried fewer deletions and N-nucleotide insertions.

The data were produced by immunoSEQ multiplex PCR, yet TCRdb's version contains in-frame clones alone and is incomplete. There are some 19,000 clones in the sample, none observed a single time. These receptors are not linked to any known antigen. The sample consisted of peripheral blood mononuclear cells. The receptors were sampled from a human donor with common variable immunodeficiency.

There are a few counts of this clone. Here the CDR3 reads CAWSVLSGAGNTIYF. CDR3 DNA (partial): TGTGCCTGGAGTGTACTATCAGGGGCTGGAAACACC. This sequence joins TRBV30 and TRBJ1-3; tentatively, D is TRBD1 (6 bases). Coverage ceases 3 residues before the CDR3 finishes, and the germline J gene fills in the end. The V gene lost 0 bases and the J gene lost 2 bases, with 11 bases spanning the gap. There are 15 residues in the CDR3. The germline V gene encodes CDR1 GTSNPN and CDR2 SVGIG (reference sequence).

In the case of this clone: From the germline J gene comes the end of the CDR3, since the read stops 3 residues before it. The V and J genes are TRBV20-1 and TRBJ2-7; 11 bases match TRBD1. V gave up 6 bases and J gave up 3 bases; unmatched junction bases: 13. CDR1 and CDR2 from the germline V gene are DFQATT and SNEGSKA (reference sequence). CDR3 length: 16 residues. The CDR3 DNA, read in part, is TGCAGTGCCCCGCCACCTACCGGGACAGGGGGCTACGAG. Its translation is CSAPPPTGTGGYE. The entire CDR3 protein reads CSAPPPTGTGGYEQYF.

This clone has more than one count but fewer than ten. Sequencing ends 3 residues short of the CDR3 end; the germline J gene provides the rest. The chain couples TRBV7-9 to TRBJ2-7, with TRBD1 matching 8 bases. Germline values: CDR1 SEHNR, CDR2 FQNEAQ (reference sequence). Trimming at V came to 1 base and at J to 2 bases, leaving 4 bases not matched to a gene. CDR3 length: 15 amino acids. The CDR3 reads CASSLGTGPTYEQYF. The CDR3 DNA, read in part, is TGTGCCAGCAGCTTAGGGACAGGGCCAACCTACGAG. The full variable domain, in which reference TRBV7-9 and TRBJ2-7 provide the parts outside the CDR3, is DTGVSQNPRHKITKRGQNVTFRCDPISEHNRLYWYRQTLGQGPEFLTYFQNEAQLEKSRLLSDRFSAERPKGSFSTLEIQRTEQGDSAMYLCASSLGTGPTYEQYFGPGTRLTVT.

This clone was detected a few times. The read gets to within 3 residues of the CDR3 end, and the germline J gene fills in the rest. The rearrangement joins TRBV7-2 to TRBJ1-2; the match to TRBD1 covers 7 bases. The CDR3 length is 14 residues. Germline assignment: CDR1 SGHTA and CDR2 FQGNSA. V lost 5 bases and J lost 5; bases outside the gene matches: 8. The CDR3 here is CASSNLDREYGYTF. Incomplete CDR3 DNA: TGTGCCAGCAGCAACCTCGACAGGGAGTATGGC.

Turning to this clone: From the germline J gene comes the end of the CDR3, since the read stops 3 residues before it. The chain recombines TRBV7-9 with TRBJ2-2, with D maybe TRBD1 (6 bases). The CDR3 totals 11 residues. CDR1 SEHNR and CDR2 FQNEAQ come from the germline V gene (reference sequence). The CDR3 bases that were read are TGTGCCAGCAGCTCCTACAGGGCG. This sequence encodes CASSSYRA. From start to end, the CDR3 is CASSSYRALFF. Full variable domain (missing parts from reference TRBV7-9 and TRBJ2-2): DTGVSQNPRHKITKRGQNVTFRCDPISEHNRLYWYRQTLGQGPEFLTYFQNEAQLEKSRLLSDRFSAERPKGSFSTLEIQRTEQGDSAMYLCASSSYRALFFGEGSRLTVL.

CDR3 region: CASSIRGQFEAFF. The DNA read from the CDR3 is TGTGCCAGTAGTATCAGGGGCCAATTTGAA. This chain uses TRBV19 with TRBJ1-1; D is possibly TRBD1 (6 bases). Sequencing ends 3 residues short of the CDR3 end; the germline J gene provides the rest. The CDR3 contains 13 residues. Trimming took off 3 bases at V and 7 bases at J, with 12 bases between the two ends. Looked up from germline, CDR1 is LNHDA and CDR2 is SQIVND (reference sequence).

In its sample, this clone ranks as large. The CDR3 goes on 3 residues after the read ends, and that part is filled in from the germline J gene. The rearrangement links TRBV12-3 or TRBV12-4 to TRBJ2-1, with TRBD1 identical over 7 bases. There are 12 residues in the CDR3. V dropped 10 bases and J dropped 6; count of bases not matched to a gene: 6. The CDR3 sequence: CATRQGSNEQFF. CDR3 bases read: TGTGCCACAAGACAGGGTTCCAATGAG.

This clone has more than one count but fewer than ten. The DNA ends 3 residues before the CDR3 does, and the rest of the CDR3 is filled in from the germline J gene. V and J are TRBV29-1 and TRBJ1-2; D uncertain. The CDR3 contains 13 residues. In germline, CDR1 is SQVTM, CDR2 ANQGSEA. The germline V and J ends were trimmed by 4 bases and 5 bases, with 14 bases remaining between them. Partial CDR3 DNA: TGCAGCGTTGGGAGCCTACAGAGTTATGGC. This translates into CSVGSLQSYG. The CDR3 in full is CSVGSLQSYGYTF.

Notes on this clone: The read halts 3 residues ahead of the CDR3 end, with the missing end drawn from the germline J gene. This sequence joins TRBV7-8 and TRBJ2-5; 8 positions match TRBD1. V was clipped by 4 bases and J by 2 bases; unmatched bases: 9. The germline V gene has CDR1 SGHVS and CDR2 FQNEAQ. The CDR3 length is 16 residues. CDR3 protein: CASSSAMDRAQETQYF. The CDR3 bases that were read are TGTGCCAGCAGCTCGGCCATGGACAGGGCACAAGAGACC. The whole variable domain, filled in from reference TRBV7-8 and TRBJ2-5, reads GAGVSQSPRYKVAKRGQDVALRCDPISGHVSLFWYQQALGQGPEFLTYFQNEAQLDKSGLPSDRFFAERPEGSVSTLKIQRTQQEDSAVYLCASSSAMDRAQETQYFGPGTRLLVL.

Regarding this clone: The CDR3 end is not reached by the read, which stops 3 residues before it; the germline J gene fills it in. The chain joins TRBV18 to TRBJ2-1, with TRBD1 identical over 10 bases. CDR3 length equals 16 residues. Germline values: CDR1 KGHSH, CDR2 LQKENI. Germline trimming cut 6 bases from V and 6 bases from J; bases unmatched to any gene: 11. The covered CDR3 bases are TGTGCCAGCTCTCAAATTGGGACAGGGGCGACCAATGAG. This encodes CASSQIGTGATNE. The full CDR3 is CASSQIGTGATNEQFF.

By frequency in the sample, this clone is medium-sized. The CDR3 end falls 3 residues outside the read, so it is completed with the germline J gene. The chain employs TRBV20-1 and TRBJ2-5; the D gene is possibly TRBD1 (5 bases). CDR1 is DFQATT, CDR2 SNEGSKA, per germline (reference sequence). The CDR3 consists of 14 residues. Deletions cut 3 bases from V and 2 bases from J, with 13 bases between. This CDR3 is CSASVTVTQETQYF. The DNA read from the CDR3 is TGCAGTGCTAGTGTGACAGTGACACAAGAGACC.

In its sample, this clone was seen a few times. The CDR3 end lies 3 residues beyond the end of the read and is filled in from the germline J gene. The rearrangement links TRBV7-3 to TRBJ1-2, with 9 bases identical to TRBD1. CDR3 size: 15 residues. Germline V lookup: CDR1 SGHTA, CDR2 FQGTGA. The V segment lost 5 bases and the J segment 4 bases; nucleotides outside the gene matches: 8. The sequenced part of the CDR3 DNA is TGTGCCAGCAGCCTAGGACAGGGGAGTAGCTATGGC. Protein product: CASSLGQGSSYG. The full CDR3 reads CASSLGQGSSYGYTF.

This clone has a handful of counts. The read falls 3 residues short of the CDR3 end, and the missing part is taken from the germline J gene. The chain recombines TRBV10-1 with TRBJ2-7; 8 positions agree with TRBD1. There are 13 residues in the CDR3. From germline, CDR1 is WNHNN and CDR2 SYGVQD (reference sequence). With V trimmed by 6 bases and J by 2 bases, 3 bases remained unmatched. CDR3 protein: CASRQGETYEQYF. The CDR3 DNA, read in part, is TGCGCCAGCAGACAGGGGGAAACCTACGAG.

The sample holds a few counts of this clone. The read halts 3 residues ahead of the CDR3 end, with the missing end drawn from the germline J gene. The gene calls are TRBV19 and TRBJ2-1; possible D gene TRBD1, 6 bases. Trimming pared 6 bases from V and 3 bases from J, leaving 15 bases between. CDR1 is LNHDA and CDR2 is SQIVND in the germline V gene (reference sequence). This CDR3 has 15 amino acids. The sequenced part of the CDR3 DNA is TGTGCCAGTAGGAAAACCGCGGACAGCTACAATGAG. As protein: CASRKTADSYNE. The full CDR3 reads CASRKTADSYNEQFF.

Regarding this clone: The CDR3 end falls 3 residues outside the read, so it is completed with the germline J gene. The chain is built from TRBV7-9 and TRBJ2-3; TRBD2 aligns across 10 bases. Germline V CDR1 and CDR2: SEHNR, FQNEAQ (reference sequence). The CDR3 extends over 15 amino acids. The ends lost 5 bases at V and 5 bases at J; junction bases unmatched: 7. The covered CDR3 bases are TGTGCCAGCAGCCCCACTAGCGGGGTAATAGATACG. Translation gives CASSPTSGVIDT. The whole CDR3 reads CASSPTSGVIDTQYF. The variable domain in full, with the rest retrieved from reference TRBV7-9 and TRBJ2-3, is DTGVSQNPRHKITKRGQNVTFRCDPISEHNRLYWYRQTLGQGPEFLTYFQNEAQLEKSRLLSDRFSAERPKGSFSTLEIQRTEQGDSAMYLCASSPTSGVIDTQYFGPGTRLTVL.

As for this clone: The read comes to an end 3 residues before the CDR3 does, leaving the germline J gene to fill in the end. The chain carries TRBV19 and TRBJ2-1; D is unclear. The CDR3 contains 12 residues. Germline CDR1 reads LNHDA; CDR2 reads SQIVND (reference sequence). Deletions cut 5 bases from V and 6 bases from J, with 8 bases between. The part of the CDR3 DNA that was read is TGTGCCAGTAGTTTAGGAGCCAATGAG. Translated: CASSLGANE. The entire CDR3 sequence reads CASSLGANEQFF.

This clone was detected many times. The read is 3 residues too short to cover the CDR3 end, so that end is filled in from the germline J gene. The rearrangement uses TRBV29-1 and TRBJ2-1, with 11 nucleotides matching TRBD2. V gave up 4 bases and J gave up 7 bases; unmatched junction bases: 12. Germline V gene sequence: CDR1 SQVTM, CDR2 ANQGSEA. CDR3 length: 16 amino acids. Here the CDR3 reads CSVGTRLAGIGNEQFF. Incomplete CDR3 DNA: TGCAGCGTTGGTACACGACTAGCGGGAATCGGTAATGAG.

Notes on this clone: The read gets to within 3 residues of the CDR3 end, and the germline J gene fills in the rest. V gene TRBV5-1 combines with J gene TRBJ2-7; weak D call: TRBD2 (5 bases). Trimming removed 1 base from V and 3 bases from J, with 11 bases in between. Germline V gene lookup returns CDR1 SGHRS and CDR2 YFSETQ. The CDR3 contains 14 residues. Partial CDR3 DNA: TGCGCCAGCAGCTTGTCCGGGGAAAACTACGAG. The encoded protein is CASSLSGENYE. The full CDR3 protein is CASSLSGENYEQYF.

This clone has a count of ten or more. The read ends 3 residues shy of where the CDR3 ends; the end is completed using the germline J gene. V and J are TRBV7-2 and TRBJ2-4; D is ambiguous. The germline CDR1 and CDR2 sequences are SGHTA and FQGNSA. Trimming shortened V by 5 bases and J by 7 bases, and 9 bases separated the two germline ends. This CDR3 is built from 12 residues. The covered CDR3 bases are TGTGCCAGCAGCCTACAGAGGAACATT. It encodes CASSLQRNI. The full CDR3 is CASSLQRNIQYF.

This clone was observed a few times. Read data end 3 residues before the CDR3 end; the end is taken from the germline J gene. This sequence joins TRBV20-1 and TRBJ1-4; D not certain. From germline, CDR1 is DFQATT and CDR2 SNEGSKA (reference sequence). V lost 6 bases and J lost 8, with 10 bases in between. This CDR3 has 11 residues. Incomplete CDR3 DNA: TGCAGTGCCAACCGGGGAGAAAAA. Protein product: CSANRGEK. The full CDR3 protein reads CSANRGEKLFF.

In the case of this clone: The read ends 3 residues shy of where the CDR3 ends; the end is completed using the germline J gene. The chain combines TRBV7-9 with TRBJ2-1, with D perhaps matching TRBD2 (6 bases). Between the trimmed V and J ends, which lost 6 bases and 8 bases, there was a span of 17 bases. The germline V gene has CDR1 SEHNR and CDR2 FQNEAQ (reference sequence). The CDR3 sequence is 14 residues long. Here the CDR3 reads CASRPIMGGDEQFF. The CDR3 bases that were read are TGTGCCAGCAGACCAATTATGGGGGGAGATGAG. Supplemented by reference TRBV7-9 and TRBJ2-1, the full variable domain reads DTGVSQNPRHKITKRGQNVTFRCDPISEHNRLYWYRQTLGQGPEFLTYFQNEAQLEKSRLLSDRFSAERPKGSFSTLEIQRTEQGDSAMYLCASRPIMGGDEQFFGPGTRLTVL.

The sample holds a few counts of this clone. The read falls 3 residues short of the CDR3 end, and the missing part is taken from the germline J gene. V gene TRBV18 combines with J gene TRBJ2-5; D gene uncertain. Germline V gene sequence: CDR1 KGHSH, CDR2 LQKENI. Trimming cost V 3 bases and J 0 bases, with 11 bases left between them. The CDR3 runs 15 residues. CDR3 DNA (partial): TGTGCCAGCTCACCTATAGTGCGGAACCAAGAGACC. Protein: CASSPIVRNQET. The full CDR3 protein is CASSPIVRNQETQYF. Using reference TRBV18 and TRBJ2-5 for the parts outside the CDR3, the full variable domain is NAGVMQNPRHLVRRRGQEARLRCSPMKGHSHVYWYRQLPEEGLKFMVYLQKENIIDESGMPKERFSAEFPKEGPSILRIQQVVRGDSAAYFCASSPIVRNQETQYFGPGTRLLVL.

Comment on this clone: The CDR3 end falls 3 residues outside the read, so it is completed with the germline J gene. The chain joins TRBV7-2 to TRBJ2-7, with 8 bases that match TRBD2. The germline V gene encodes CDR1 SGHTA and CDR2 FQGNSA. The CDR3 extends over 14 amino acids. V lost 7 bases and J lost 5; bases outside the gene matches: 10. This CDR3 reads CASTKWTSFNEQYF. CDR3 DNA (partial): TGTGCCAGCACTAAATGGACTAGCTTCAACGAG.

Of note for this clone: The read stops 3 residues short of the end of the CDR3; the missing end is completed from the germline J gene. The gene calls are TRBV6-2 or TRBV6-3 and TRBJ2-3; perhaps TRBD1 as D (5 bases). This CDR3 contains 17 residues. Trimming stripped 0 bases from V and 0 bases from J, with 13 bases between. CDR1 and CDR2 (germline): MNHEY, SVGEGT. The DNA read from the CDR3 is TGTGCCAGCAGTTACTCGTGGGGCACGACAAGCACAGATACG. Translating it yields CASSYSWGTTSTDT. The complete CDR3 sequence is CASSYSWGTTSTDTQYF.

This clone was counted a few times. The DNA ends 3 residues before the CDR3 does, and the rest of the CDR3 is filled in from the germline J gene. This chain joins TRBV18 and TRBJ1-2, with D tentatively TRBD1 (5 bases). CDR1 is KGHSH and CDR2 is LQKENI in the germline V gene. The CDR3 contains 16 residues. V was pared by 2 bases and J by 4 bases, with 17 bases between. The covered CDR3 bases are TGTGCCAGCTCACCAGTTCTATTTAGGACAAGCTATGGC. Translation: CASSPVLFRTSYG. The whole CDR3 sequence is CASSPVLFRTSYGYTF.